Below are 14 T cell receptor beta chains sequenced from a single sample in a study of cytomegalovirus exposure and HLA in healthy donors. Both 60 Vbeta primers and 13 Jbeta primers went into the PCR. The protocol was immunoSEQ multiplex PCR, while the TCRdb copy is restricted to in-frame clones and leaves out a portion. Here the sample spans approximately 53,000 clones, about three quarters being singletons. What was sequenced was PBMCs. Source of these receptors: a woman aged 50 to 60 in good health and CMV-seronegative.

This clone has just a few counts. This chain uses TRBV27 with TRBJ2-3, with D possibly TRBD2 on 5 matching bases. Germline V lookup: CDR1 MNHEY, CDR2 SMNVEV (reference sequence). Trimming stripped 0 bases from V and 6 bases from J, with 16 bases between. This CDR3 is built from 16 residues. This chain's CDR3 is CASSLSIGLSRDTQYF. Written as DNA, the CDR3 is TGTGCCAGCAGTTTATCCATCGGACTCTCCCGGGATACGCAGTATTTT.

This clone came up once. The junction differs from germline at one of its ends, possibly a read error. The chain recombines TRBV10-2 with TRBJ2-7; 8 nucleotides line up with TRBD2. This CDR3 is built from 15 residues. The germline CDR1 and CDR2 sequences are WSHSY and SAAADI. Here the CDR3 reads CASSQPGGPAYAQYF. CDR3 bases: TGCGCCAGCAGTCAACCGGGAGGGCCGGCCTACGCGCAGTACTTC.

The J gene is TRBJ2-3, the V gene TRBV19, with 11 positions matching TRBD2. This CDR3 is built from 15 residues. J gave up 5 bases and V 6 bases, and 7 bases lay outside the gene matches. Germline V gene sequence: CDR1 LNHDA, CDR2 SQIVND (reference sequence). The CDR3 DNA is TGTGCCAGTAGGGTCAGTAGCGGGAGGGGAGATACGCAGTATTTT. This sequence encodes CASRVSSGRGDTQYF.

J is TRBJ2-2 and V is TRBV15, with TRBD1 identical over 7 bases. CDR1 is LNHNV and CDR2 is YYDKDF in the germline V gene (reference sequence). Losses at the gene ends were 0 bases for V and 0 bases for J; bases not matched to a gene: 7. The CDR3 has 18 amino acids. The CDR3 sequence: CATSRDPPGTANTGELFF. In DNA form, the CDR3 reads TGTGCCACCAGCAGAGATCCCCCCGGGACAGCGAACACCGGGGAGCTGTTTTTT. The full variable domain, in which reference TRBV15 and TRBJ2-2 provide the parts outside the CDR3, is DAMVIQNPRYQVTQFGKPVTLSCSQTLNHNVMYWYQQKSSQAPKLLFHYYDKDFNNEADTPDNFQSRRPNTSFCFLDIRSPGLGDTAMYLCATSRDPPGTANTGELFFGEGSRLTVL.

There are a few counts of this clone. This chain's CDR3 is CASSLAIQMISYNEQFF. DNA of the CDR3: TGTGCCAGCAGCTTAGCCATACAGATGATCTCCTACAATGAGCAGTTCTTC. The chain uses TRBV7-6 and TRBJ2-1; D call uncertain. Germline values: CDR1 SGHVS, CDR2 FNYEAQ. The CDR3 length is 17 residues. Between the trimmed V and J ends, which lost 0 bases and 0 bases, there was a span of 12 bases.

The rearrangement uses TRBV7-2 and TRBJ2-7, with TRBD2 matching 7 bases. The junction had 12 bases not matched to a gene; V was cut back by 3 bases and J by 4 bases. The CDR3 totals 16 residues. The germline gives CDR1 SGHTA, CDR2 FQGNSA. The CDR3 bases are TGTGCCAGCAGCTTGGGAACGGGGGGTAATGTGTACGAGCAGTACTTC. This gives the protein CASSLGTGGNVYEQYF.

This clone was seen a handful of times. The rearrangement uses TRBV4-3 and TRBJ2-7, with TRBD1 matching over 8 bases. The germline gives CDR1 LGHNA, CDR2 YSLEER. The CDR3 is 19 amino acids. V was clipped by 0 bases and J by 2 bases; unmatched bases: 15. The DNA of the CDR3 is TGCGCCAGCAGCCAAGATGGGGGCCAGGGGGCGCTTTGGCCCTACGAGCAGTACTTC. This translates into CASSQDGGQGALWPYEQYF.

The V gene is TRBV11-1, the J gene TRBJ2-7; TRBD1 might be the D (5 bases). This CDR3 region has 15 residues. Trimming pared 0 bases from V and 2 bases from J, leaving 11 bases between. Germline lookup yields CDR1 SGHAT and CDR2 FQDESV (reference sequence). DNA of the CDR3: TGTGCCAGCAGCTTAGCGCCAGACAGAACCTACGAGCAGTACTTC. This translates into CASSLAPDRTYEQYF. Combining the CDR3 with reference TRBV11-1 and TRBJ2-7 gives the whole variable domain EAEVAQSPRYKITEKSQAVAFWCDPISGHATLYWYRQILGQGPELLVQFQDESVVDDSQLPKDRFSAERLKGVDSTLKIQPAELGDSAMYLCASSLAPDRTYEQYFGPGTRLTVT.

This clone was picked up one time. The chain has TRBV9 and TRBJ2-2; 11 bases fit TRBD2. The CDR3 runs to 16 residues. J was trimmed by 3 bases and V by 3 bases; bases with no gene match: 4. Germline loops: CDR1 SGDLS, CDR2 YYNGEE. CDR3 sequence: CASSGTSGFYTGELFF. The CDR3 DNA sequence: TGTGCCAGCAGCGGGACTAGCGGGTTCTACACCGGGGAGCTGTTTTTT.

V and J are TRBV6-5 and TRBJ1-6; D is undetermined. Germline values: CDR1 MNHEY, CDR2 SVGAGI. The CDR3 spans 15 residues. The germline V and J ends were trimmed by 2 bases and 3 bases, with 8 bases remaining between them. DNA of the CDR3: TGTGCCAGCAGTTACGGGCAGGTCTATAATTCACCCCTCCACTTT. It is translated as CASSYGQVYNSPLHF.

The CDR3 DNA reads as TGTGCCAGCAGTTATAGGTCGGTTGGAGCGGGCAATGAGCAGTTCTTC. Protein sequence: CASSYRSVGAGNEQFF. The chain carries TRBV6-5 and TRBJ2-1; tentative D call: TRBD2 (6 bases). CDR3 size: 16 residues. The ends were cut back, 3 bases at V and 6 bases at J, with 18 bases in the middle. Per the germline V gene, CDR1 is MNHEY and CDR2 is SVGAGI.

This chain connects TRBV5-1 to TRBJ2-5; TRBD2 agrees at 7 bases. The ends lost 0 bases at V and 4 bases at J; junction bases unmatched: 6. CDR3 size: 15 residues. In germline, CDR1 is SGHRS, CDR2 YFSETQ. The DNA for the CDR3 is TGCGCCAGCAGCTTGGTGTTAGCGGGCGCAGAGACCCAGTACTTC. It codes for CASSLVLAGAETQYF. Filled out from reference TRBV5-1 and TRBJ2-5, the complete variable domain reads KAGVTQTPRYLIKTRGQQVTLSCSPISGHRSVSWYQQTPGQGLQFLFEYFSETQRNKGNFPGRFSGRQFSNSRSEMNVSTLELGDSALYLCASSLVLAGAETQYFGPGTRLLVL.

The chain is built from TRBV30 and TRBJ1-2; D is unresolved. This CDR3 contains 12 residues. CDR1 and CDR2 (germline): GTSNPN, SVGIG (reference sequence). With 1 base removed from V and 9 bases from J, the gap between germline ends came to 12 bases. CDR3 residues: CAWSGARRSYTF. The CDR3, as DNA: TGTGCCTGGAGTGGAGCCCGGAGAAGCTACACCTTC.

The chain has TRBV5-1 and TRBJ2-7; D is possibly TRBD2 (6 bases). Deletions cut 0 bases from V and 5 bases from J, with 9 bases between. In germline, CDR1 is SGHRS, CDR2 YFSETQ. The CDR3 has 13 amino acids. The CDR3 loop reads CASSLGEADEQYF. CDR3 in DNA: TGCGCCAGCAGCTTGGGGGAGGCCGACGAGCAGTACTTC.